This T cell receptor beta chain was captured by sequencing in a study of CXCR3-negative and CXCR3-positive naive CD8 T cells. UMI-labeled TRB cDNA libraries were prepared by 5' RACE. TCRdb re-called the 5' RACE reads; every CDR3 protein appears as one record, without DNA. The record lists some 50,000 distinct CDR3 sequences, of which the ten most abundant hold approximately 1.6%. Germline V gives CDR1 DFQATT, CDR2 SNEGSKA (reference sequence). The CDR3 spans 12 residues. Identification of naive CD8+ T cells rested on CD45RO-CCR7+CD27+CD95- status. The sequencing sample was made of naive CXCR3- CD8+ T cells from blood. As for subset: CD45RO-CCR7+CD27+CD95- naive CD8+ T cells lacking CXCR3 (TNR3-). The gene calls are TRBV20-1 and TRBJ2-7; lacking DNA, the TRBD2 call made by TCRdb goes unchecked. The TCR sequence derives from a human donor in good health. Some clones in this sample may be carry-over from other donors' samples. The CDR3 sequence is CSGQGLGYEQYF.